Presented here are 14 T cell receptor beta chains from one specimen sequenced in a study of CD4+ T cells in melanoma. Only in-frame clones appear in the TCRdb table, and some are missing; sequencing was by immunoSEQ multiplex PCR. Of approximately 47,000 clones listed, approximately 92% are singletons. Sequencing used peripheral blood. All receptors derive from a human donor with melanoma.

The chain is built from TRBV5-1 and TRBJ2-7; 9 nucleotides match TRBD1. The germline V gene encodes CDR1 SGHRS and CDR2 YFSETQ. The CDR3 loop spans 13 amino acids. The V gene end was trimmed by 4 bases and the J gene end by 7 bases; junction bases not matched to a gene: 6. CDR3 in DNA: TGCGCCAGCAGCCAGGGACAGGGTGGGGAGCAGTACTTC. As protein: CASSQGQGGEQYF.

CDR3 in DNA: TGTGCCAGTAGTACCCAGCAGGGAATGGATCAGCCCCAGCATTTT. Protein sequence: CASSTQQGMDQPQHF. The J gene is TRBJ1-5, the V gene TRBV19, with D possibly matching TRBD1 (5 bases). Germline CDR1 and CDR2: LNHDA and SQIVND (reference sequence). With 4 bases removed from V and 5 bases from J, the gap between germline ends came to 15 bases. The CDR3 is made up of 15 amino acids. The full variable domain, with the rest looked up from reference TRBV19 and TRBJ1-5, is DGGITQSPKYLFRKEGQNVTLSCEQNLNHDAMYWYRQDPGQGLRLIYYSQIVNDFQKGDIAEGYSVSREKKESFPLTVTSAQKNPTAFYLCASSTQQGMDQPQHFGDGTRLSIL.

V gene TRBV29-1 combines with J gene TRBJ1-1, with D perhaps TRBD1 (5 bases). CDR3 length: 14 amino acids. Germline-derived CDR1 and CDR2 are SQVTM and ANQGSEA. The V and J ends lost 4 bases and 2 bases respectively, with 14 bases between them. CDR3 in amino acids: CSVVSGARNTEAFF. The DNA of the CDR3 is TGCAGCGTTGTCAGCGGGGCCCGTAACACTGAAGCTTTCTTT.

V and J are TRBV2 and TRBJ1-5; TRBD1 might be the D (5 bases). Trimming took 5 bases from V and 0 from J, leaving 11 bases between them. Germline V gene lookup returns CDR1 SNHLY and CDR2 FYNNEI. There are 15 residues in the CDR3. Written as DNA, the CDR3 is TGTGCCAGCAGTCCCCAGGGATATAGCAATCAGCCCCAGCATTTT. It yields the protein CASSPQGYSNQPQHF.

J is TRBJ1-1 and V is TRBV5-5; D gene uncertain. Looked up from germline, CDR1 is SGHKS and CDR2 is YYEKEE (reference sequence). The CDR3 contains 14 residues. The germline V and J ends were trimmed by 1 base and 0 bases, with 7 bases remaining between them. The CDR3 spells CASSLYLMNTEAFF. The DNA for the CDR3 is TGTGCCAGCAGCTTGTATCTTATGAACACTGAAGCTTTCTTT.

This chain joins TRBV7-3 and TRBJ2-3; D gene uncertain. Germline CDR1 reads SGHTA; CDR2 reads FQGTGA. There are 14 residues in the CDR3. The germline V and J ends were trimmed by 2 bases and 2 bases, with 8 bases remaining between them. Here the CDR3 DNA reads TGTGCCAGCAGCTTAGCTAGTGCCACAGATACGCAGTATTTT. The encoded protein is CASSLASATDTQYF.

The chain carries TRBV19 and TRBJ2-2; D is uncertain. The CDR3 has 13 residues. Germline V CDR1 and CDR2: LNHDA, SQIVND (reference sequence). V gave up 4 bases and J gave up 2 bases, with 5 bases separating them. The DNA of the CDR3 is TGTGCCAGTAGTACACGAAACACCGGGGAGCTGTTTTTT. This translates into CASSTRNTGELFF.

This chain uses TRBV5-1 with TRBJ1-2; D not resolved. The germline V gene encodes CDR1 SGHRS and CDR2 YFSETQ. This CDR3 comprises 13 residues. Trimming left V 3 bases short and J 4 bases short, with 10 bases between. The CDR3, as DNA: TGCGCCAGCAGCTCGGAGGCCGTCTATGGCTACACCTTC. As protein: CASSSEAVYGYTF.

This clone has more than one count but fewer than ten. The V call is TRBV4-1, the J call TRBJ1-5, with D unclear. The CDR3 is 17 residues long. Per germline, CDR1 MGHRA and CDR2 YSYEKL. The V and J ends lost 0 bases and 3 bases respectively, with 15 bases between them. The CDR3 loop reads CASSQDAPWPNNQPQHF. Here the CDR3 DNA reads TGCGCCAGCAGCCAAGATGCCCCGTGGCCAAACAATCAGCCCCAGCATTTT.

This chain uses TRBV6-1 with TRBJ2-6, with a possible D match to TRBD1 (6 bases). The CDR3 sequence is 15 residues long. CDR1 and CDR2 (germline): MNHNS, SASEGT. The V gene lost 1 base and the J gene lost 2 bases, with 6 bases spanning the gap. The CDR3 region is CASSEDRAGANVLTF. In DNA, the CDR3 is TGTGCCAGCAGTGAAGACAGGGCTGGGGCCAACGTCCTGACTTTC.

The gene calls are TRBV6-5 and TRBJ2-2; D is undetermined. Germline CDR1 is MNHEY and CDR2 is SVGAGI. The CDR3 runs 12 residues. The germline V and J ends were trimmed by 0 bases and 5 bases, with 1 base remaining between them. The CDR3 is CASSYSTGELFF. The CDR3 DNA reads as TGTGCCAGCAGTTACTCTACCGGGGAGCTGTTTTTT.

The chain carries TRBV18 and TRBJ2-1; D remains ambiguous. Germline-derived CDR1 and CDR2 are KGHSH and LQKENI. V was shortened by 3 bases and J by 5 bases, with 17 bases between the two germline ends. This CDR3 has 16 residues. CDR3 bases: TGTGCCAGCTCACCCCGAGACGCTAGGGCGGACAATGAGCAGTTCTTC. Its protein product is CASSPRDARADNEQFF.

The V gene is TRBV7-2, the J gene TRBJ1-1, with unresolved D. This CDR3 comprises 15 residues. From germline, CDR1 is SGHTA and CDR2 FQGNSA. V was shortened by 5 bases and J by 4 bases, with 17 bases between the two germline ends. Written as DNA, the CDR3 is TGTGCCAGCAGCGCCTACAACCGAATAGGCACTGAAGCTTTCTTT. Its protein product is CASSAYNRIGTEAFF.

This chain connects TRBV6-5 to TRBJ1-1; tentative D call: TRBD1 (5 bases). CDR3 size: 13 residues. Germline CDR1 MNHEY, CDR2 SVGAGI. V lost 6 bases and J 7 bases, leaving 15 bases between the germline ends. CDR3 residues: CASRPVGGLEAFF. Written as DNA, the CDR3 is TGTGCCAGCAGACCTGTCGGGGGTCTTGAAGCTTTCTTT.